The subject of this entry is one TCR beta chain. Its antigen remains unidentified. The entry originates in a study of T cell responses to AZD1222 COVID-19 vaccine. Study findings and constraints: Close to half of spike-specific TCRs reportedly recognize unmutated variant regions. The study sampled repertoires only after the peak T cell response. At 160-218 and 743-854, vaccine-associated CD4 TCRs were dominant, and they spanned spike.

Generated by immunoSEQ multiplex PCR, the TCRdb table keeps only in-frame clones and is missing some. The sample contains roughly 130,000 clones, 75% to 95% of which appear only once. CDR1 MNHNY and CDR2 SVGAGI come from the germline V gene (reference sequence). This CDR3 contains 14 residues. Deletions cut 5 bases from V and 10 bases from J, with 15 bases between. The receptor was derived from an adult who received the MenACWY meningococcal vaccine as a control. The sequences come from peripheral blood, collected 28 days after the second dose of the MenACWY control vaccine. The chain uses TRBV6-6 and TRBJ1-6; a possible D gene is TRBD1 (6 bases). The CDR3 DNA is TGTGCCAGCAGTCCTGTTGGGGGGCAATCACCCCTCCACTTT. It translates to CASSPVGGQSPLHF.